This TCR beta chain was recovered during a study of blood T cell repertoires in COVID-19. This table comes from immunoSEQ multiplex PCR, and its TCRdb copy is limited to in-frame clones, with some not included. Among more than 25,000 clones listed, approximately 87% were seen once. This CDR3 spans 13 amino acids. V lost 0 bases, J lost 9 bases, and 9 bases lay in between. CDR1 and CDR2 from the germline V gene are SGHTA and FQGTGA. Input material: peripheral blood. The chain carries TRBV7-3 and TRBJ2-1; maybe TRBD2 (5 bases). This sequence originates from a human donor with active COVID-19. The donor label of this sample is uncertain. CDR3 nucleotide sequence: TGTGCCAGCAGCTTAACTAGCGCACGTGAGCAGTTCTTC. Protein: CASSLTSAREQFF.